This TCR beta chain comes out of a study of CD8+ T cells in alopecia areata. Study-wide background: Twice daily, treated patients received 5 to 10 mg of oral tofacitinib.

As concerns this clone: Its antigen remains unidentified. Within the sample, other DNA sequences also encode this same CDR3.

RNA extraction was followed by reverse transcription into cDNA, which acted as the sequencing template. Measured with immunoSEQ multiplex PCR; TCRdb has only the in-frame clones, and not every one. The sample includes roughly 250,000 clones, roughly 69% of them seen just once. The CDR3 contains 15 residues. From germline, CDR1 is GTSNPN and CDR2 SVGIG (reference sequence). V lost 0 bases and J lost 2, with 11 bases in between. As part of sample collection, lesional scalp punch biopsies and peripheral blood were taken from alopecia areata patients. Study observations and caveats: Scalp samples also yield sequences of resident alphabeta T cells from normal skin.

The specimen comprised CD4+ T cells sorted from blood, sampled at week 0. This sequence was found in a human donor with alopecia areata. V gene TRBV30 combines with J gene TRBJ1-5; possibly TRBD1 for D (6 bases). CDR3 bases: TGTGCCTGGAGTGTAAGGGCAGGGGGCAATCAGCCCCAGCATTTT. Protein sequence: CAWSVRAGGNQPQHF.